These 7 T cell receptor beta chains share one sample of origin, sequenced in a study of Graves' ophthalmopathy and Graves' hyperthyroidism. RNA transcripts yielded amplified TCR beta CDR3 regions. In the first round, RT-PCR was carried out with HTBI primers, and a multiplex PCR formed the second round. TCRdb re-analysed the multiplex PCR reads in MiXCR, keeping a single row per CDR3 protein. This sample carries 650,000 to 800,000 distinct CDR3 sequences, over 40% of them seen once, and the ten largest clones take around 3.3%. The sample was peripheral blood. The receptor source for this set is an adult man with Graves' ophthalmopathy.

The V gene is TRBV19, the J gene TRBJ1-6; 8 bases line up with TRBD1. Per germline, CDR1 LNHDA and CDR2 SQIVND (reference sequence). There are 15 residues in the CDR3. With 5 bases clipped from V and 8 bases from J, the junction kept 8 bases outside the gene matches. CDR3 bases: TGTGCCAGTAGTGTCACGACAGGGGCGGATTCACCCCTCCACTTT. It specifies CASSVTTGADSPLHF.

This clonotype was counted many times. The chain employs TRBV10-3 and TRBJ1-5; D unresolved. The CDR3 contains 13 residues. The V gene's germline CDR1 is ENHRY and CDR2 SYGVKD. Deletions cut 8 bases from V and 4 bases from J, with 12 bases between. The CDR3, as DNA: TGTGCCATCGGCTCAAAGGGTAATCAGCCCCAGCATTTT. Translating it yields CAIGSKGNQPQHF.

This clonotype has a handful of counts. The V call is TRBV7-9, the J call TRBJ2-7, with a possible D match to TRBD2 (5 bases). The CDR3 sequence is 15 residues long. V was pared by 0 bases and J by 4 bases, with 13 bases between. The germline gives CDR1 SEHNR, CDR2 FQNEAQ (reference sequence). CDR3 region: CASSLAGVRGYEQYF. In nucleotides, the CDR3 is TGTGCCAGCAGCTTAGCCGGGGTAAGAGGATACGAGCAGTACTTC. The entire variable domain, with the rest obtained from reference TRBV7-9 and TRBJ2-7, is as follows: DTGVSQNPRHKITKRGQNVTFRCDPISEHNRLYWYRQTLGQGPEFLTYFQNEAQLEKSRLLSDRFSAERPKGSFSTLEIQRTEQGDSAMYLCASSLAGVRGYEQYFGPGTRLTVT.

Notes on this clonotype: The junction does not match germline at one end; this may be a read error. The chain is built from TRBV10-3 and TRBJ1-4; TRBD1 is a possible D gene (6 bases). Germline V gene lookup returns CDR1 ENHRY and CDR2 SYGVKD. The CDR3 extends over 15 amino acids. The CDR3 DNA reads as TGTGCCAGCAGTGTGTCGGACAGCCTAAATGAAAAACTGTTTTTT. This encodes CASSVSDSLNEKLFF.

This chain links TRBV14 with TRBJ2-1, with TRBD2 identical over 9 bases. V was pared by 4 bases and J by 4 bases, with 8 bases of the junction left unmatched. CDR3 length: 16 residues. Germline CDR1 and CDR2: SGHDN and FVKESK. The CDR3 loop is CASSLSGRSVYNEQFF. The CDR3 nucleotides read TGTGCCAGCAGCCTAAGCGGGAGGAGTGTGTACAATGAGCAGTTCTTC.

This clonotype was recorded many times. The rearrangement joins TRBV20-1 to TRBJ1-2; possibly TRBD1 for D (5 bases). V was trimmed by 5 bases and J by 2 bases, leaving 9 bases between them. Looked up from germline, CDR1 is DFQATT and CDR2 is SNEGSKA (reference sequence). This CDR3 contains 12 residues. The CDR3 sequence: CSAGAENYGYTF. The DNA of the CDR3 is TGCAGTGCTGGGGCCGAGAACTATGGCTACACCTTC.

The count of this clonotype is one. A much larger clonotype is one base distant, so this may be a read error. The chain recombines TRBV15 with TRBJ2-2; tentatively, D is TRBD1 or TRBD2 (5 bases each). The CDR3 runs 14 residues. CDR1 and CDR2 (germline): LNHNV, YYDKDF (reference sequence). CDR3 coding DNA: TGTGCCACCAGCGGGACGACGGGTACCGGGGAGCTGTCTTTT. Translated: CATSGTTGTGELSF.